This is a list of T cell receptor beta chains from one sample in a study of T cells in Graves' hyperthyroidism and ophthalmopathy. TCRdb redid the calling of the multiplex PCR reads with MiXCR, one entry per CDR3 protein. Seen here are hundreds of thousands of distinct CDR3 sequences, approximately 44% observed once, and the top ten hold just under 8.5%. Sequenced material: peripheral blood or thyroid tissue (not recorded which). All receptors come from a woman between 18 and 29 years old with Graves' hyperthyroidism. The CDR3 runs from the conserved cysteine through the conserved F or W. A D gene is named only where the DNA matches it firmly. The size of a clone is reported for some rows only, either as once, few or many, or as a class for expanded clones.

clone_size	j_call	d_call	v_call	cdr3_aa	cdr3_nt
few	TRBJ2-2	TRBD1	TRBV2	CASSDEGGEISTGELFF	TGTGCCAGCAGTGATGAAGGGGGCGAGATTAGCACCGGGGAGCTGTTTTTT
.	TRBJ2-5	TRBD2	TRBV29-1	CSTGLAGVRQETQYF	TGCAGCACGGGACTAGCGGGAGTGAGGCAAGAGACCCAGTACTTC
.	TRBJ2-5	TRBD1	TRBV7-8	CASKEGQGAGETQYF	TGTGCCAGTAAGGAGGGACAGGGGGCGGGAGAGACCCAGTACTTC
.	TRBJ1-5	.	TRBV7-2	CASSPGGNRISQPQHF	TGTGCCAGCAGCCCCGGGGGCAACCGGATTAGTCAGCCCCAGCATTTT
few	TRBJ2-7	.	TRBV7-2	CASSLESSSEQYF	TGTGCCAGCAGCTTAGAGAGTAGCTCCGAGCAGTACTTC
.	TRBJ2-2	.	TRBV7-2	CASSPWGRGTGELSW	.
many	TRBJ1-5	.	TRBV29-1	CSVTDTGTGNQPQHF	TGCAGCGTTACCGATACAGGAACAGGCAATCAGCCCCAGCATTTT
.	TRBJ1-1	.	TRBV11-1	CASRARLNTEAFF	TGTGCCAGCAGAGCCAGATTGAACACTGAAGCTTTCTTT
.	TRBJ1-6	TRBD1	TRBV2	CARTGTANSPLHF	TGTGCCCGCACCGGGACAGCTAATTCACCCCTCCACTTT
.	TRBJ1-5	TRBD1	TRBV29-1	CSVEGTVGDEQHF	TGCAGCGTGGAGGGGACAGTAGGGGATGAGCAGCATTTT
many	TRBJ1-2	TRBD1	TRBV15	CATSKTTGEWGYTF	TGTGCCACCAGCAAGACGACAGGGGAGTGGGGCTACACCTTC
.	TRBJ1-5	.	TRBV10-3	CATAYPGWQPQHF	TGTGCCACCGCATACCCCGGATGGCAGCCCCAGCATTTT
.	TRBJ2-1	TRBD2	TRBV4-1	CASSQDWEGPNEQFF	TGCGCCAGCAGCCAAGATTGGGAGGGCCCGAATGAGCAGTTCTTC
.	TRBJ1-4	.	TRBV6-4	CASSDISGNEKLFF	TGTGCCAGCAGTGACATTAGCGGGAATGAAAAACTGTTTTTT
.	TRBJ2-7	TRBD2	TRBV7-2	CASSPFSGRAMYEQYF	TGCGCCAGCAGCCCTTTTAGCGGGAGGGCCATGTACGAGCAGTACTTC
.	TRBJ1-4	TRBD1	TRBV20-1	CSARGRVRGSDEKLFF	TGCAGTGCTAGAGGCAGGGTCAGGGGGTCCGATGAAAAACTGTTTTTT
few	TRBJ2-5	TRBD2	TRBV12-3/TRBV12-4	CASSPPSGRLETQYF	TGTGCCAGCAGCCCCCCCAGCGGGAGGTTGGAGACCCAGTACTTC
.	TRBJ1-2	.	TRBV5-1	CASSLSGSGDGYTF	TGCGCCAGCAGCTTGTCGGGGTCCGGCGATGGCTACACCTTC
.	TRBJ2-5	.	TRBV2	CASSDSRTQYF	TGTGCCAGCAGTGACTCTCGGACCCAGTACTTC
.	TRBJ1-1	.	TRBV20-1	CSAFRYKRNTEAFF	TGCAGTGCTTTCCGGTACAAACGGAACACTGAAGCTTTCTTT
.	TRBJ2-5	TRBD1	TRBV14	CASSQNRGGETQYF	TGTGCCAGCAGCCAAAACAGGGGCGGGGAGACCCAGTACTTC
once	TRBJ1-2	.	TRBV29-1	CSVAKADNYGYTF	TGCAGCGTTGCCAAGGCCGATAACTATGGCTACACCTTC
few	TRBJ1-2	.	TRBV19	CASSMGFGRPNYGYTF	TGTGCCAGTAGTATGGGGTTTGGCAGGCCGAACTATGGCTACACCTTC
few	TRBJ1-3	.	TRBV7-6	CASSLSMHRSGNTIYF	TGTGCCAGCAGCTTAAGTATGCACCGCTCTGGAAACACCATATATTTT
.	TRBJ1-5	.	TRBV24-1	CATSDGRVGHKNQPQHF	TGTGCCACCAGTGATGGTCGTGTGGGACATAAGAATCAGCCCCAGCATTTT
.	TRBJ1-2	TRBD1	TRBV5-6	CASSITGTGPAGYTF	TGTGCCAGCAGCATAACCGGGACAGGGCCGGCGGGCTACACCTTC
.	TRBJ1-5	.	TRBV12-3/TRBV12-4	CASSLITGNQPQHF	TGTGCCAGCAGTTTGATAACGGGGAATCAGCCCCAGCATTTT
.	TRBJ1-3	.	TRBV7-3	CASSQDWGNENTIYF	TGTGCCAGCAGCCAAGATTGGGGAAATGAAAACACCATATATTTT
.	TRBJ2-7	TRBD1	TRBV10-3	CAISDNPRPGQGIHEQYF	TGTGCCATCAGCGACAACCCCCGACCGGGACAGGGAATCCACGAGCAGTACTTC
.	TRBJ1-1	.	TRBV24-1	CATSDSVYTEAFF	TGTGCCACCAGTGATTCGGTGTACACTGAAGCTTTCTTT
few	TRBJ1-6	.	TRBV2	CASSDEEDSPLHF	TGTGCCAGCAGTGATGAGGAGGATTCACCCCTCCACTTT
.	TRBJ2-5	TRBD2	TRBV7-2	CASSLALMGLAGGQETQYF	TGTGCCAGCAGCTTAGCGCTGATGGGACTAGCGGGAGGTCAAGAGACCCAGTACTTC
few	TRBJ2-7	.	TRBV19	CASSVSTVSSYEQYF	TGTGCCAGTAGTGTCTCGACGGTAAGCTCCTACGAGCAGTACTTC